The clone carrying this T cell receptor (beta chain) has just a few counts. V lost 0 bases and J 0 bases, leaving 7 bases between the germline ends. The CDR3 extends over 14 amino acids. Germline V gene lookup returns CDR1 SGDLS and CDR2 YYNGEE. Primers included in the PCR were 60 Vbeta and 13 Jbeta primers. Using immunoSEQ multiplex PCR, the repertoire was profiled, and TCRdb retains in-frame clones only, with some absent. Counted here are approximately 90,000 clones, less than 10% occurring once; the ten biggest clones make up about 2.1%. The source of the sample is a study of cytomegalovirus exposure and HLA in healthy donors.

This sequence was found in a middle-aged man in good health and CMV-seronegative. The chain links TRBV9 to TRBJ2-7; D possibly corresponds to TRBD1 (5 bases). The sample comprised PBMCs. CDR3 in amino acids: CASSVEGVSYEQYF. DNA for the CDR3: TGTGCCAGCAGCGTAGAAGGGGTCTCCTACGAGCAGTACTTC.